By sample share, the clone carrying this TCR beta chain is medium-sized. Its antigen is not known. The CDR3 is made up of 15 amino acids. Documented time point: cycle 4 day 1 (C4D1), after 6 weeks of nivolumab. Every patient was affected by relapse after autologous stem cell transplantation, while exposure to brentuximab vedotin was not uniform. These data belong to a study of PD-1 blockade in classical Hodgkin lymphoma. Study-level results: While CD8+ TCR diversity did not rise significantly by C4D1, CD4+ TCR diversity did.

TCRdb's copy holds only in-frame clones and misses some; the assay was immunoSEQ multiplex PCR. The sample consists of approximately 38,000 clones, just over 75% of them appearing once. The sequence was obtained from a human donor with classical Hodgkin lymphoma. The specimen was peripheral blood mononuclear cells (PBMCs), collected before the fourth cycle of nivolumab. The J gene is TRBJ1-5, the V gene TRBV12-2; the table's D call TRBD1 went unverified against the DNA. TRBV12-2 is marked as a pseudogene. The CDR3 coding sequence is TGTGCAAGTCGCTTCCGGGACATGAGCAATCAGCCCCAGCATTTT. As protein: CASRFRDMSNQPQHF.